Below, one T cell receptor (beta chain) is given with its context. The template was genomic DNA from peripheral blood, not RNA. Trimming at V came to 5 bases and at J to 0 bases, leaving 3 bases not matched to a gene. Germline CDR1 MNHEY, CDR2 SVGAGI. CDR3 size: 14 residues. This sample is drawn from a study of T cell repertoires in aging, cancer and after chemotherapy. A mixed TRB-A/B primer pool amplified rearranged TRB by multiplex touch-down PCR. TCRdb used MiXCR to reprocess the multiplex PCR reads, holding one entry per CDR3 protein. The table lists some 10,000 distinct CDR3 sequences, 30% to 40% of them singletons.

The sequenced material came from blood. This clonotype was sampled from a human donor in good health. The chain carries TRBV6-5 and TRBJ1-1, with 7 nucleotides matching TRBD1. CDR3 DNA: TGTGCCAGCAGTGGGACAGCTCTGAACACTGAAGCTTTCTTT. Translation gives CASSGTALNTEAFF.